This T cell receptor (beta chain) appears in the sequencing data of a study of memory CD4+ T cells and cytomegalovirus serostatus. Study-wide results and limits: Suggested: most of the CMV-linked TCR signature lies in CD4+ memory cells. Each of approximately 69 CMV-associated TCRbeta sequences occurred in one to five individuals.

From germline, CDR1 is SGHRS and CDR2 YFSETQ. Trimming cost V 3 bases and J 1 base; bases outside gene matches: 8. The CDR3 has 19 residues. Per the authors' pipeline: After removing out-of-frame reads, 2,204,828 distinct TCRbeta sequences remained. Method: immunoSEQ multiplex PCR; TCRdb's copy keeps in-frame clones and lacks some. The V and J calls and clone size come from that table; D and trimming were worked out from the DNA. The sample shows more than 55,000 clones, 82% of them seen only once. Remarks on this clone: Its cognate antigen is unknown.

Single viable CD3+CD4+CD8-CD45RO+ cells were sorted as the memory CD4+ T cells. Total CD4+ T cells were enriched by CD4 positive selection. This rearrangement joins TRBV5-1 to TRBJ2-3; 16 bases are a match to TRBD2. The TCR originated in an adult in good health and CMV-seronegative. The sample comprised memory CD4+ T cells from blood. CDR3 in amino acids: CASSWGTSGRAGGTDTQYF. The CDR3 DNA reads as TGCGCCAGCAGCTGGGGGACTAGCGGGAGGGCCGGGGGCACAGATACGCAGTATTTT.